Below, 30 T cell receptor beta chains from the same sample are listed, as sequenced in a study of T cells in Graves' hyperthyroidism and ophthalmopathy. It was RNA transcripts that yielded the amplified TCR beta CDR3 regions. Initially, a first-round RT-PCR of the TCR CDR3 employed the HTBI primer set. TCRdb recomputed calls from the multiplex PCR reads with MiXCR, one row per CDR3 protein. The repertoire holds approximately 560,000 distinct CDR3 sequences, 46% seen once, with approximately 8.2% in the top ten. Material: peripheral blood or thyroid tissue (not recorded which). These receptors originate from a woman aged 18-29 years with Graves' hyperthyroidism.

In DNA, the CDR3 is TGTGCCAGCAGTGCTAGAATGGCAAACAATAATTCACCCCTCCACTTT. It encodes CASSARMANNNSPLHF. The chain recombines TRBV2 with TRBJ1-6; D not resolved. Trimming shortened V by 4 bases and J by 5 bases, and 15 bases separated the two germline ends. Per germline, CDR1 SNHLY and CDR2 FYNNEI. The CDR3 totals 16 residues.

V is TRBV7-3 and J is TRBJ2-5; no clear D. Germline V gene sequence: CDR1 SGHTA, CDR2 FQGTGA. V lost 4 bases, J lost 0 bases, and 9 bases lay in between. The CDR3 totals 14 residues. For the CDR3, the DNA is TGTGCCAGCAGCTCGCCCCGATACCAAGAGACCCAGTACTTC. Translating it yields CASSSPRYQETQYF.

A word on this clonotype: A read error may explain this, as a much larger clone is one base away. The chain links TRBV11-2 to TRBJ2-7; D is unresolved. Trimming left V 0 bases short and J 9 bases short, with 12 bases between. Germline-derived CDR1 and CDR2 are SGHAT and FQNNGV. The CDR3 length is 13 residues. CDR3 residues: CASSLELHRGQYF. The DNA for the CDR3 is TGTGCCAGCAGCTTAGAACTGCACAGAGGGCAGTACTTC.

The chain carries TRBV7-2 and TRBJ2-5, with 7 bases lining up with TRBD2. CDR3 length: 16 residues. Losses at the gene ends were 2 bases for V and 1 base for J; bases not matched to a gene: 7. Per the germline V gene, CDR1 is SGHTA and CDR2 is FQGNSA. CDR3 residues: CASSLRLGTTQETQYF. CDR3 in DNA: TGTGCCAGCAGCTTAAGATTGGGGACTACCCAAGAGACCCAGTACTTC.

There are a few counts of this clonotype. This rearrangement joins TRBV20-1 to TRBJ1-1, with D perhaps matching TRBD1 (5 bases). The CDR3 covers 13 residues. The V and J ends lost 5 bases and 0 bases respectively, with 10 bases between them. The germline CDR1 and CDR2 sequences are DFQATT and SNEGSKA (reference sequence). CDR3 protein: CSAGAVLNTEAFF. CDR3 sequence (DNA): TGCAGTGCTGGGGCTGTATTGAACACTGAAGCTTTCTTT.

This clonotype was found a few times. This rearrangement joins TRBV11-2 to TRBJ1-1, with a weak D call TRBD1 (6 bases). The length of the CDR3 is 15 residues. Germline V lookup: CDR1 SGHAT, CDR2 FQNNGV. The V end was cut by 3 bases, the J end by 2 bases, with 13 bases between. CDR3 region: CASSLDSSLNTEAFF. The CDR3 DNA follows: TGTGCCAGCAGCTTGGACAGTTCCCTAAACACTGAAGCTTTCTTT.

This rearrangement joins TRBV24-1 to TRBJ2-2; 7 positions match TRBD2. The junction had 6 bases not matched to a gene; V was cut back by 5 bases and J by 1 base. Germline loops: CDR1 KGHDR, CDR2 SFDVKD. The CDR3 has 16 residues. The CDR3 nucleotides read TGTGCCACCAGTGGTAGGACTAGGGTGAACACCGGGGAGCTGTTTTTT. It codes for CATSGRTRVNTGELFF.

On this clonotype: Here the CDR3 omits its conserved ending phenylalanine or tryptophan, so a read error is the likely source. The chain employs TRBV7-2 and TRBJ2-5; a possible D gene is TRBD1 (6 bases). The CDR3 sequence is 13 residues long. V lost 5 bases, J lost 5 bases, and 12 bases lay in between. Germline V gives CDR1 SGHTA, CDR2 FQGNSA. DNA of the CDR3: TGTGCCAGCAGCGCGGACAGCTGGGAGACCCAGTACCTC. Translated, it gives CASSADSWETQYL.

With regard to this clonotype: Just one base apart from a much larger clone, this may be a read error. This rearrangement joins TRBV20-1 to TRBJ1-1; no clear D. The CDR3 covers 12 residues. The germline CDR1 and CDR2 sequences are DFQATT and SNEGSKA (reference sequence). The CDR3: CSTSPMNTEAFF. CDR3 DNA: TGCAGTACTAGTCCGATGAACACTGAAGCTTTCTTT.

Comments on this clonotype: One end of the junction does not line up with germline, which may come from a read error. The CDR3 DNA follows: TGCGCCAGCAGCCAAGCCGGGACAGGGGATCGGGCACAAGAGACCCAGTACTTC. Translated: CASSQAGTGDRAQETQYF. The chain is built from TRBV7-3 and TRBJ2-5, with 10 positions matching TRBD1. The CDR3 length is 18 residues. Germline values: CDR1 SGHTA, CDR2 FQGTGA. Full variable domain (missing parts from reference TRBV7-3 and TRBJ2-5): GAGVSQTPSNKVTEKGKYVELRCDPISGHTALYWYRQSLGQGPEFLIYFQGTGAADDSGLPNDRFFAVRPEGSVSTLKIQRTERGDSAVYLCASSQAGTGDRAQETQYFGPGTRLLVL.

This clonotype was counted ten times or more. The gene calls are TRBV7-8 and TRBJ2-5, with 8 bases lining up with TRBD1. The ends lost 7 bases at V and 3 bases at J; junction bases unmatched: 7. The germline CDR1 and CDR2 sequences are SGHVS and FQNEAQ. This CDR3 has 14 amino acids. The CDR3 here is CASMSGTGEETQYF. DNA of the CDR3: TGTGCCAGCATGTCCGGGACAGGAGAAGAGACCCAGTACTTC.

This clonotype has more than one count but fewer than ten. The chain recombines TRBV7-9 with TRBJ1-5; no reliable D call. This CDR3 is built from 15 residues. Germline V gene lookup returns CDR1 SEHNR and CDR2 FQNEAQ (reference sequence). V lost 5 bases and J lost 3, with 14 bases in between. The CDR3 reads CASSVEEAHNQPQHF. CDR3 sequence (DNA): TGTGCCAGCAGCGTTGAGGAGGCCCACAATCAGCCCCAGCATTTT.

In its sample, this clonotype was seen a few times. The chain carries TRBV19 and TRBJ1-5; D is perhaps TRBD1 (6 bases). The CDR3 is made up of 15 amino acids. Between the trimmed V and J ends, which lost 5 bases and 4 bases, there was a span of 15 bases. In germline, CDR1 is LNHDA, CDR2 SQIVND (reference sequence). CDR3: CASSSAGTPNQPQHF. Written as DNA, the CDR3 is TGTGCCAGTAGTTCAGCCGGGACACCGAATCAGCCCCAGCATTTT.

Details on this clonotype: A much larger clone lies one base from this, so it may be a read error. The CDR3 does not end in the conserved phenylalanine or tryptophan, so this is likely a read error. Here the CDR3 DNA reads TGCAGCGATGGACAGTTGGGGAAGGGAACTGAAGCTTTCCTT. Translation: CSDGQLGKGTEAFL. This rearrangement joins TRBV29-1 to TRBJ1-1, with a possible D match to TRBD1 (6 bases). With 7 bases removed from V and 5 bases from J, the gap between germline ends came to 20 bases. The CDR3 contains 14 residues. Looked up from germline, CDR1 is SQVTM and CDR2 is ANQGSEA.

This clonotype was counted a single time. V is TRBV15 and J is TRBJ1-5; 7 nucleotides align to TRBD1. Unmatched junction bases numbered 7, after V lost 6 bases and J lost 2 bases. This CDR3 is built from 15 residues. Germline V lookup: CDR1 LNHNV, CDR2 YYDKDF (reference sequence). The CDR3 sequence: CATRSTGLGNQPQHF. The CDR3 DNA follows: TGTGCCACCAGGTCGACAGGGCTCGGCAATCAGCCCCAGCATTTT.

This clonotype was found a few times. This sequence joins TRBV5-1 and TRBJ2-7, with 9 bases fitting TRBD2. The CDR3 length is 15 residues. J lost 2 bases, V lost 5 bases, and 8 bases had no gene match. Germline CDR1 is SGHRS and CDR2 is YFSETQ. CDR3 protein: CASRDTSGRTYEQYF. In nucleotides, the CDR3 is TGCGCCAGCAGGGATACCAGCGGGAGGACCTACGAGCAGTACTTC.

In this sample, this clonotype turned up many times. This chain joins TRBV10-1 and TRBJ2-7, with D hard to call. Deletions cut 0 bases from V and 4 bases from J, with 10 bases between. The CDR3 length is 14 residues. Germline CDR1 is WNHNN and CDR2 is SYGVQD (reference sequence). The CDR3 protein is CASSESGGAYEQYF. The CDR3 coding sequence is TGCGCCAGCAGTGAGTCCGGCGGAGCTTACGAGCAGTACTTC.

Many counts were recorded for this clonotype. The J gene is TRBJ2-7, the V gene TRBV29-1, with TRBD2 matching 7 bases. Germline V CDR1 and CDR2: SQVTM, ANQGSEA. The V and J ends lost 3 bases and 2 bases, in that order; junction bases with no gene match: 7. CDR3 length: 14 residues. This chain's CDR3 is CSVETSGNTYEQYF. In nucleotides, the CDR3 is TGCAGCGTTGAGACGAGCGGGAATACCTACGAGCAGTACTTC.

A note on this clonotype: A much larger clone lies a single base off, so this may be a read error. This CDR3 fails to terminate in the conserved phenylalanine or tryptophan, so it likely reflects a read error. The V and J genes are TRBV7-3 and TRBJ1-1; D not certain. Per the germline V gene, CDR1 is SGHTA and CDR2 is FQGTGA. Trimming cost V 3 bases and J 1 base, with 6 bases left between them. The CDR3 runs 13 residues. Here the CDR3 reads CASSFSKNTEAFS. The CDR3 DNA reads as TGTGCCAGCAGCTTCTCTAAGAACACTGAAGCTTTCTCT.

The chain has TRBV2 and TRBJ1-5; 10 bases fit TRBD1. CDR3 size: 14 residues. V lost 6 bases to trimming and J lost 5 bases; unmatched junction nucleotides: 4. Germline V gene lookup returns CDR1 SNHLY and CDR2 FYNNEI. The CDR3 nucleotides are TGTGCCAGCAGAATGACAGGGGGCTATCAGCCCCAGCATTTT. Translating it yields CASRMTGGYQPQHF.

This chain connects TRBV20-1 to TRBJ2-7; 13 positions match TRBD2. CDR1 is DFQATT and CDR2 is SNEGSKA in the germline V gene (reference sequence). Trimming at V came to 5 bases and at J to 4 bases, leaving 14 bases not matched to a gene. This CDR3 has 17 residues. In DNA form, the CDR3 reads TGCAGTGCTCGGACTAGCGGGGGCCGAGGTGGGGCTTACGAGCAGTACTTC. Protein: CSARTSGGRGGAYEQYF.

As concerns this clonotype: At one end the junction does not follow the germline gene, possibly because of a read error. The V call is TRBV15, the J call TRBJ2-6; weak D call: TRBD2 (5 bases). Germline V gives CDR1 LNHNV, CDR2 YYDKDF (reference sequence). The CDR3 has 12 amino acids. The CDR3 reads CATSRRVNTEAF. The CDR3, as DNA: TGTGCCACCAGCAGGAGGGTGAACACTGAAGCTTTC.

This clonotype has at least ten counts. The chain links TRBV15 to TRBJ1-2, with unresolved D. CDR3 length: 14 residues. The V end was cut by 0 bases, the J end by 2 bases, with 7 bases between. CDR1 is LNHNV and CDR2 is YYDKDF in the germline V gene (reference sequence). CDR3 loop: CATSREVGNYGYTF. CDR3 sequence (DNA): TGTGCCACCAGCAGAGAAGTAGGGAACTATGGCTACACCTTC.

This clonotype was counted between two and nine times. The rearrangement joins TRBV9 to TRBJ1-3; TRBD1 might be the D (5 bases). Germline V lookup: CDR1 SGDLS, CDR2 YYNGEE. Trimming shortened V by 5 bases and J by 2 bases, and 14 bases separated the two germline ends. CDR3 size: 15 residues. The CDR3 sequence is CASSPGSYPGNTIYF. In DNA form, the CDR3 reads TGTGCCAGCAGTCCAGGGAGTTACCCTGGAAACACCATATATTTT.

This chain joins TRBV2 and TRBJ1-3; 7 bases are shared with TRBD1. The CDR3 is 14 residues long. J was trimmed by 5 bases and V by 6 bases; bases with no gene match: 7. Germline CDR1 is SNHLY and CDR2 is FYNNEI. CDR3 protein: CASSRDRQRNTIYF. CDR3 coding DNA: TGTGCCAGCAGCCGGGACAGACAAAGAAACACCATATATTTT.

This chain uses TRBV7-8 with TRBJ2-7; tentatively, D is TRBD2 (5 bases). V lost 5 bases, J lost 7 bases, and 12 bases lay in between. CDR3 length: 12 amino acids. Germline V CDR1 and CDR2: SGHVS, FQNEAQ. CDR3 region: CASSRDVKEQYF. The CDR3 nucleotides read TGTGCCAGCAGCCGGGATGTGAAAGAGCAGTACTTC.

The rearrangement uses TRBV10-3 and TRBJ1-1; possible D gene TRBD1, 6 bases. Germline V gene lookup returns CDR1 ENHRY and CDR2 SYGVKD. V was cut by 6 bases and J by 3 bases, with 14 bases left in between. The CDR3 runs to 14 residues. CDR3 amino acids: CAISQEGGYTEAFF. The CDR3 DNA is TGTGCCATCAGCCAAGAAGGGGGGTACACTGAAGCTTTCTTT.

This clonotype was observed a handful of times. The rearrangement uses TRBV19 and TRBJ2-7, with D perhaps matching TRBD2 (5 bases). The CDR3 has 13 residues. Germline V CDR1 and CDR2: LNHDA, SQIVND (reference sequence). Between the trimmed V and J ends, which lost 2 bases and 2 bases, there was a span of 7 bases. In DNA form, the CDR3 reads TGTGCCAGTAGTATACGGGGAACCTACGAGCAGTACTTC. Translating gives CASSIRGTYEQYF.

This chain joins TRBV15 and TRBJ1-2, with D hard to call. Germline V gene data show CDR1 as LNHNV and CDR2 as YYDKDF (reference sequence). The V end was cut by 11 bases, the J end by 6 bases, with 19 bases between. CDR3 length equals 13 residues. The CDR3 sequence is CAPEGDTRHGYTF. DNA of the CDR3: TGTGCCCCTGAGGGAGACACTCGTCATGGCTACACCTTC.

This chain joins TRBV19 and TRBJ2-2, with 8 bases aligning to TRBD2. This CDR3 has 16 residues. J was trimmed by 3 bases and V by 4 bases; bases with no gene match: 7. Germline V CDR1 and CDR2: LNHDA, SQIVND (reference sequence). CDR3 bases: TGTGCCAGTAGTAGGGGACTAGGTAAAGACACCGGGGAGCTGTTTTTT. Translating gives CASSRGLGKDTGELFF.